The text below deals with one T cell receptor (beta chain). The data originate from a study of graft-versus-host responses after intestinal transplantation. The data were produced by immunoSEQ multiplex PCR, yet TCRdb's version contains in-frame clones alone and is incomplete. This sample carries 21,000 or so clones, 50% to 65% of them seen once, and the ten largest clones take just over 1%. The CDR3 has 11 amino acids. CDR1 is MNHEY, CDR2 SVGAGI, per germline. Trimming shortened V by 10 bases and J by 14 bases, and 15 bases separated the two germline ends. The source is a human patient who received an intestinal transplant. This rearrangement joins TRBV6-5 to TRBJ1-6; D is unclear. The sample was alloreactive CD4+ T cells from a mixed lymphocyte reaction culture, taken before intestinal transplant. The subset denotes: CFSE-low proliferating T cells sorted from approximately 6-day pre-transplant mixed lymphocyte reaction (GvH or HvG direction). CDR3 loop: CATSTGVSLHF. For the CDR3, the DNA is TGTGCCACCTCTACCGGGGTGTCCCTCCACTTT.